This note documents a single T cell receptor beta chain sequence. This sample is part of a study of cytomegalovirus exposure and HLA in healthy donors. With 60 Vbeta and 13 Jbeta primers, the PCR was carried out. Data came from immunoSEQ multiplex PCR; TCRdb stores just in-frame clones and leaves some out. The sample yields some 200,000 clones, around three quarters seen once. This CDR3 is 15 amino acids long. Per germline, CDR1 MGHRA and CDR2 YSYEKL. The ends were cut back, 0 bases at V and 7 bases at J, with 16 bases in the middle. This sequence joins TRBV4-1 and TRBJ2-7; D is possibly TRBD2 (5 bases). The TCR sequence derives from a man between 35 and 55 years old in good health and CMV-seronegative. Material for sequencing was PBMCs. CDR3 sequence: CASSQDMFGEGEQYF. CDR3 in DNA: TGCGCCAGCAGCCAAGATATGTTCGGGGAAGGGGAGCAGTACTTC.